This TCR beta chain was sequenced for a study of response to subunit inactivated influenza vaccine (dated by TCRdb to 2016 to 2018). Looking at the study overall: Deep quantitative T cell receptor repertoire profiling was used in the study to track responses to a trivalent subunit inactivated influenza vaccine.

Libraries were made using RT-PCR. The sequencer was an Illumina HiSeq 2500. TCRdb itself trimmed the public reads at Q25 with fastp, ran MiXCR and retained productive beta chains. Rows are unified per CDR3 protein, each entry keeping the most common DNA and genes. This sample has hundreds of thousands of distinct CDR3 sequences in its table, and 12% of those were observed once. Approximately 10% of the sample is in the top ten clones. What the authors observed across the whole study: It was suggested by the authors that each seasonal influenza vaccination may recruit only a limited number of new T cells.

V loses 3 bases, J loses 7 bases, and the germline ends lie 13 bases apart. The CDR3 spans 14 residues, from the cysteine through the phenylalanine. Of all the DNA, just the CDR3 is kept, 42 bases in frame from base 1. Via the germline V gene, CDR1 is SGDLS and CDR2 YYNGEE. This clonotype appeared a few times. It has no known antigen specificity. No much larger clone exists at a distance of one base, and base qualities are not known. The TCR comes from a man between 45 and 60 years old who received an inactivated influenza vaccine. Donor details come from another sample of the same person, matched by shared clones. This specimen consisted of PBMCs from blood, obtained on the day of vaccination. The chain is assembled from TRBV9 and TRBJ2-2; too little of a D gene remains to name it. The CDR3 loop reads CASSAALGGGELFF. The nucleotide sequence is given as TGTGCCAGCAGCGCCGCGCTGGGTGGCGGGGAGCTGTTTTTT. When the CDR3 is completed using the reference TRBV9 and TRBJ2-2 genes on either side, the full variable domain is DSGVTQTPKHLITATGQRVTLRCSPRSGDLSVYWYQQSLDQGLQFLIQYYNGEERAKGNILERFSAQQFPDLHSELNLSSLELGDSALYFCASSAALGGGELFFGEGSRLTVL.